These 30 T cell receptor beta chains were sequenced from one sample in a study of CD8 T cells in ankylosing spondylitis. Study-wide results and caveats: Within ankylosing spondylitis blood, a TCR beta motif made up of several highly homologous variants appeared to be characteristic.

Antigen specificity for these receptors is unknown. TCRdb fed the 5' RACE reads into MiXCR, producing one record per CDR3 protein. The sample lists around 490,000 distinct CDR3 sequences, roughly 5.3% occurring once. Source material: blood, either unsorted or a sorted T cell fraction (not recorded which). These receptors were collected from a male donor with ankylosing spondylitis.

In this sample, this clonotype turned up a few times. The V call is TRBV28, the J call TRBJ2-7; 9 bases are shared with TRBD1. CDR1 is MDHEN and CDR2 is SYDVKM in the germline V gene. The CDR3 sequence is 15 residues long. With V trimmed by 6 bases and J by 9 bases, 15 bases remained unmatched. The CDR3: CASSLPGQGGLGQYF. The CDR3 DNA reads TGTGCCAGCAGCCTCCCGGGACAGGGCGGTCTGGGGCAGTACTTC.

This clonotype has ten or more counts. V usage is TRBV9 and J usage is TRBJ2-1; 10 bases map to TRBD2. The CDR3 loop spans 15 amino acids. V lost 7 bases and J lost 1; bases outside the gene matches: 5. Germline lookup yields CDR1 SGDLS and CDR2 YYNGEE. The DNA for the CDR3 is TGTGCCAGCTCCCGGACTAGCGGATCCTACAATGAGCAGTTCTTC. It translates to CASSRTSGSYNEQFF.

The V and J genes are TRBV9 and TRBJ2-2; the D is unclear. The CDR3 totals 13 residues. The germline gives CDR1 SGDLS, CDR2 YYNGEE. Trimming took 0 bases from V and 5 from J, leaving 5 bases between them. CDR3 residues: CASSVEVTGELFF. The CDR3, as DNA: TGTGCCAGCAGCGTAGAGGTTACCGGGGAGCTGTTTTTT. Filled out from reference TRBV9 and TRBJ2-2, the complete variable domain reads DSGVTQTPKHLITATGQRVTLRCSPRSGDLSVYWYQQSLDQGLQFLIQYYNGEERAKGNILERFSAQQFPDLHSELNLSSLELGDSALYFCASSVEVTGELFFGEGSRLTVL.

In its sample, this clonotype was seen many times. The chain couples TRBV12-3 or TRBV12-4 to TRBJ1-2, with D unclear. The V end lost 5 bases, the J end lost 7 bases, and 11 bases lay between the germline ends. This CDR3 is 12 amino acids long. CDR3 DNA: TGTGCCAGCAGTGCTAGGTTGAGTGGCTACACCTTC. This translates into CASSARLSGYTF.

This clonotype was counted at least ten times. The chain uses TRBV5-1 and TRBJ1-2; 8 bases match TRBD1. CDR3 size: 14 residues. The J segment lost 4 bases and the V segment lost 3 bases, leaving 5 bases of the junction unmatched. The V gene's germline CDR1 is SGHRS and CDR2 YFSETQ. CDR3 region: CASSYGQGTYGYTF. The DNA for the CDR3 is TGCGCCAGCAGCTACGGACAGGGAACCTATGGCTACACCTTC.

This clonotype was seen ten or more times. The chain uses TRBV5-1 and TRBJ2-3; D unresolved. Trimming shortened V by 0 bases and J by 3 bases, and 8 bases separated the two germline ends. Germline CDR1 SGHRS, CDR2 YFSETQ. The CDR3 covers 14 residues. CDR3 in amino acids: CASSLALGTDTQYF. CDR3 in DNA: TGCGCCAGCAGCTTGGCCCTGGGAACAGATACGCAGTATTTT.

At least ten counts were recorded for this clonotype. This sequence joins TRBV5-1 and TRBJ2-3, with 8 bases aligning to TRBD2. Germline values: CDR1 SGHRS, CDR2 YFSETQ. The V and J ends lost 4 bases and 4 bases, in that order; junction bases with no gene match: 11. This CDR3 region has 16 residues. CDR3 amino acids: CASSARAGVVSDTQYF. In nucleotides, the CDR3 is TGCGCCAGCAGCGCTAGAGCGGGAGTTGTGTCAGATACGCAGTATTTT.

In its sample, this clonotype was seen many times. J is TRBJ1-2 and V is TRBV4-2; 7 bases match TRBD1. Germline lookup yields CDR1 LGHNA and CDR2 YNFKEQ. Trimming removed 4 bases from V and 5 bases from J; junction bases left unmatched: 7. The CDR3 has 14 amino acids. The CDR3 DNA follows: TGTGCCAGCAGCCGGAGGGACAGCCAATATGGCTACACCTTC. It translates to CASSRRDSQYGYTF.

This clonotype was observed a few times. V gene TRBV20-1 combines with J gene TRBJ2-7, with 9 positions matching TRBD2. Unmatched junction bases numbered 8, after V lost 3 bases and J lost 2 bases. The germline gives CDR1 DFQATT, CDR2 SNEGSKA (reference sequence). CDR3 length equals 15 residues. The DNA of the CDR3 is TGCAGTGCTAGGAAGAGGGCGGGAGGGCCCTACGAGCAGTACTTC. This codes for CSARKRAGGPYEQYF.

This clonotype was detected many times. CDR3 DNA: TGCAGCGTTGAGGCGGGGGAGATTGGAGATACGCAGTATTTT. Amino acids: CSVEAGEIGDTQYF. The genes are TRBV29-1 and TRBJ2-3, with 7 bases fitting TRBD2. Per the germline V gene, CDR1 is SQVTM and CDR2 is ANQGSEA. V lost 3 bases and J lost 5; bases outside the gene matches: 8. The length of the CDR3 is 14 residues.

This clonotype was detected ten times or more. This chain joins TRBV24-1 and TRBJ2-1; D unclear. The V gene's germline CDR1 is KGHDR and CDR2 SFDVKD. V lost 7 bases and J 0 bases, leaving 21 bases between the germline ends. This CDR3 spans 18 amino acids. The CDR3 protein is CATRSLLRRPSSYNEQFF. CDR3 coding DNA: TGTGCCACCAGATCCCTTCTGCGGCGTCCGAGCTCCTACAATGAGCAGTTCTTC.

In its sample, this clonotype was seen many times. The chain carries TRBV20-1 and TRBJ2-1; tentatively, D is TRBD2 (6 bases). Germline lookup yields CDR1 DFQATT and CDR2 SNEGSKA (reference sequence). Trimming took off 5 bases at V and 4 bases at J, with 9 bases between the two ends. The CDR3 totals 12 residues. CDR3 in amino acids: CSAWDLYNEQFF. The CDR3 coding sequence is TGCAGTGCTTGGGACTTATACAATGAGCAGTTCTTC.

This clonotype was picked up many times. The chain carries TRBV4-3 and TRBJ2-2; possible D gene TRBD2, 6 bases. Trimming took 0 bases from V and 1 from J, leaving 9 bases between them. The CDR3 consists of 16 residues. Germline CDR1 and CDR2: LGHNA and YSLEER. The CDR3 here is CASSQDPAGNTGELFF. The CDR3 coding sequence is TGCGCCAGCAGCCAAGATCCAGCGGGGAACACCGGGGAGCTGTTTTTT.

This sequence joins TRBV14 and TRBJ2-1; 7 nucleotides match TRBD1. The germline gives CDR1 SGHDN, CDR2 FVKESK. J lost 7 bases, V lost 4 bases, and 4 bases had no gene match. The CDR3 is 13 residues long. CDR3 nucleotide sequence: TGTGCCAGCAGCCGGGACAGACTAAATGAGCAGTTCTTC. Translation: CASSRDRLNEQFF.

This clonotype was picked up a small number of times. This chain joins TRBV6-2 or TRBV6-3 and TRBJ2-3, with D tentatively TRBD1 (5 bases). Germline CDR1 reads MNHEY; CDR2 reads SVGEGT. V lost 4 bases and J 5 bases, leaving 22 bases between the germline ends. CDR3 length: 17 amino acids. CDR3: CASSLDSYLGAQDTQYF. DNA for the CDR3: TGTGCCAGCAGTTTAGACAGCTACCTGGGTGCTCAAGATACGCAGTATTTT.

This clonotype was detected ten times or more. This rearrangement joins TRBV7-2 to TRBJ1-1; unclear D gene. Trimming stripped 5 bases from V and 4 bases from J, with 17 bases between. The length of the CDR3 is 15 residues. Per the germline V gene, CDR1 is SGHTA and CDR2 is FQGNSA. The CDR3 DNA reads TGTGCCAGCAGCCCTAGGGCCCTAGGAACCACTGAAGCTTTCTTT. Translating gives CASSPRALGTTEAFF.

This clonotype was picked up a small number of times. The chain combines TRBV6-2 or TRBV6-3 with TRBJ1-1, with D possibly matching TRBD1 (5 bases). Trimming took off 0 bases at V and 0 bases at J, with 14 bases between the two ends. The CDR3 is made up of 17 amino acids. Germline lookup yields CDR1 MNHEY and CDR2 SVGEGT. CDR3 residues: CASSYSAAGGMNTEAFF. The CDR3 region has the DNA TGTGCCAGCAGTTACTCGGCCGCCGGGGGGATGAACACTGAAGCTTTCTTT.

This clonotype was seen at least ten times. The chain has TRBV29-1 and TRBJ1-2; 9 positions match TRBD1. V lost 4 bases and J lost 5; bases outside the gene matches: 14. CDR1 is SQVTM, CDR2 ANQGSEA, per germline. This CDR3 has 16 amino acids. CDR3 nucleotides: TGCAGCGTTGGCCCTCTCTCCGGGACAGGGATTTATGGCTACACCTTC. This encodes CSVGPLSGTGIYGYTF. The full variable domain, in which reference TRBV29-1 and TRBJ1-2 provide the parts outside the CDR3, is SAVISQKPSRDICQRGTSLTIQCQVDSQVTMMFWYRQQPGQSLTLIATANQGSEATYESGFVIDKFPISRPNLTFSTLTVSNMSPEDSSIYLCSVGPLSGTGIYGYTFGSGTRLTVV.

The sample holds many counts of this clonotype. The rearrangement links TRBV27 to TRBJ2-7; 11 bases agree with TRBD2. Trimming took 5 bases from V and 7 from J; bases not matched to a gene: 10. CDR1 MNHEY and CDR2 SMNVEV come from the germline V gene (reference sequence). The CDR3 sequence is 15 residues long. The CDR3 loop reads CASSPGTSGAGEQYF. As DNA, the CDR3 is TGTGCCAGCAGTCCCGGGACTAGCGGAGCCGGGGAGCAGTACTTC.

This clonotype was recorded at least ten times. The chain combines TRBV7-2 with TRBJ1-5; 7 bases map to TRBD1. This CDR3 is 17 amino acids long. Losses at the gene ends were 6 bases for V and 6 bases for J; bases not matched to a gene: 17. The V gene's germline CDR1 is SGHTA and CDR2 FQGNSA. CDR3 nucleotides: TGTGCCAGCAGTACCGACCGGACAGGAGGAGATGTTCAGCCCCAGCATTTT. This gives the protein CASSTDRTGGDVQPQHF. The variable domain in full, completed from reference TRBV7-2 and TRBJ1-5, reads GAGVSQSPSNKVTEKGKDVELRCDPISGHTALYWYRQSLGQGLEFLIYFQGNSAPDKSGLPSDRFSAERTGGSVSTLTIQRTQQEDSAVYLCASSTDRTGGDVQPQHFGDGTRLSIL.

This clonotype came up many times. This chain connects TRBV20-1 to TRBJ2-1; 13 bases fit TRBD2. The CDR3 loop spans 14 amino acids. Germline trimming cut 1 base from V and 8 bases from J; bases unmatched to any gene: 2. Germline lookup yields CDR1 DFQATT and CDR2 SNEGSKA (reference sequence). The CDR3 sequence is CSARGTSGSYEQFF. In DNA form, the CDR3 reads TGCAGTGCTAGAGGGACTAGCGGGAGCTATGAGCAGTTCTTC.

This clonotype was counted only a few times. J is TRBJ1-1 and V is TRBV28; D gene uncertain. This CDR3 is 15 amino acids long. Germline V gives CDR1 MDHEN, CDR2 SYDVKM. V was clipped by 6 bases and J by 0 bases, with 14 bases between them. CDR3 nucleotides: TGTGCCAGCAGCTCGGTGGAACACATGAACACTGAAGCTTTCTTT. Amino acid sequence: CASSSVEHMNTEAFF.

The V and J genes are TRBV4-3 and TRBJ2-7; tentative D call: TRBD2 (6 bases). Germline V gene data show CDR1 as LGHNA and CDR2 as YSLEER. There are 14 residues in the CDR3. V was cut by 4 bases and J by 0 bases, with 10 bases left in between. The CDR3 loop reads CASSPIADSYEQYF. The DNA of the CDR3 is TGCGCCAGCAGCCCAATAGCGGACTCCTACGAGCAGTACTTC.

In this sample, this clonotype turned up many times. This chain joins TRBV28 and TRBJ2-7; 7 nucleotides agree with TRBD1. CDR3 length equals 15 residues. Losses at the gene ends were 4 bases for V and 3 bases for J; bases not matched to a gene: 9. Germline CDR1 reads MDHEN; CDR2 reads SYDVKM. The CDR3 nucleotides read TGTGCCAGCAGTTCCTCGACAGGGAACGGCTACGAGCAGTACTTC. This sequence encodes CASSSSTGNGYEQYF.

This clonotype was seen a few times. V is TRBV5-1 and J is TRBJ2-2; D gene unclear. This CDR3 has 13 residues. Deletions cut 5 bases from V and 5 bases from J, with 10 bases between. Germline V gives CDR1 SGHRS, CDR2 YFSETQ. CDR3 nucleotide sequence: TGCGCCAGCAGGCAAGACTGGACCGGGGAGCTGTTTTTT. Translating gives CASRQDWTGELFF.

This clonotype occurred many times. This chain connects TRBV12-3 or TRBV12-4 to TRBJ1-2, with D maybe TRBD1 (6 bases). This CDR3 region has 12 residues. The V end lost 5 bases, the J end lost 8 bases, and 12 bases lay between the germline ends. As DNA, the CDR3 is TGTGCCAGCAGTACATACAGGGACGGCTACACCTTC. Protein sequence: CASSTYRDGYTF.

Ten or more counts support this clonotype. The V and J genes are TRBV7-8 and TRBJ2-4; the D is unclear. Trimming cost V 5 bases and J 2 bases, with 16 bases left between them. CDR3 length: 16 amino acids. Germline loops: CDR1 SGHVS, CDR2 FQNEAQ. The CDR3 protein is CASSLGIGRSKNIQYF. In DNA form, the CDR3 reads TGTGCCAGCAGCCTGGGGATCGGACGATCCAAAAACATTCAGTACTTC.

This rearrangement joins TRBV6-2 or TRBV6-3 to TRBJ2-1, with no clear D. The CDR3 runs to 12 residues. Trimming took 6 bases from V and 12 from J, leaving 15 bases between them. Germline V lookup: CDR1 MNHEY, CDR2 SVGEGT. CDR3 sequence: CASSSTPHGQFF. CDR3 DNA: TGTGCCAGCAGCTCGACCCCACACGGGCAGTTCTTC.

This clonotype was counted at least ten times. This chain connects TRBV6-1 to TRBJ2-7; TRBD1 matches 8 bases. V shed 6 bases, J shed 3 bases, and the junction held 10 bases outside the gene matches. CDR1 is MNHNS, CDR2 SASEGT, per germline. The CDR3 has 15 amino acids. CDR3 loop: CASSRTGPGDYEQYF. Written as DNA, the CDR3 is TGTGCCAGCAGCAGGACAGGGCCAGGTGACTACGAGCAGTACTTC.

The table lists this clonotype with a few counts. The chain carries TRBV6-1 and TRBJ1-1; D is unresolved. Trimming took 3 bases from V and 2 from J, leaving 10 bases between them. The V gene's germline CDR1 is MNHNS and CDR2 SASEGT. The CDR3 totals 14 residues. The CDR3 spells CASSDHGLNTEAFF. CDR3 in DNA: TGTGCCAGCAGTGATCACGGTCTCAACACTGAAGCTTTCTTT.